Shown below are 20 T cell receptor beta chains from a single sample sequenced in a study of beta chain features in type 1 diabetes. Broader study findings: TCRB CDR3s were moderately but significantly shorter in Type 1 diabetes patients in all four CD4+ subsets.

No antigen has been assigned to these receptors. Expressed TCRB transcripts were sequenced after all isolated RNA was converted to cDNA. Sequencing used immunoSEQ multiplex PCR; TCRdb keeps in-frame clones, though not all of them. This sample has 300,000 to 350,000 clones, with about 13% found just once. Input material: naive CD4+ T cells from blood. The receptors derive from a young woman with type 1 diabetes.

This clone was seen a few times. Different DNA sequences within this sample yield the same CDR3. The chain employs TRBV19 and TRBJ2-5, with TRBD2 as a possible D gene (6 bases). V lost 2 bases and J lost 5, with 6 bases in between. The CDR3 covers 12 residues. Germline CDR1 LNHDA, CDR2 SQIVND (reference sequence). This CDR3 reads CASSIRGETQYF. The CDR3 DNA follows: TGTGCCAGTAGTATACGGGGGGAGACCCAGTACTTC.

The J gene is TRBJ2-2, the V gene TRBV9, with 7 bases fitting TRBD1. CDR1 SGDLS and CDR2 YYNGEE come from the germline V gene. V dropped 4 bases and J dropped 6; count of bases not matched to a gene: 12. The CDR3 totals 16 residues. CDR3 in DNA: TGTGCCAGCAGCCTGACAGGGCCAAGTATTGCCGGGGAGCTGTTTTTT. It codes for CASSLTGPSIAGELFF. Together with reference TRBV9 and TRBJ2-2, the CDR3 gives the full variable domain: DSGVTQTPKHLITATGQRVTLRCSPRSGDLSVYWYQQSLDQGLQFLIQYYNGEERAKGNILERFSAQQFPDLHSELNLSSLELGDSALYFCASSLTGPSIAGELFFGEGSRLTVL.

The chain joins TRBV5-1 to TRBJ2-3; 8 bases fit TRBD1. Trimming removed 1 base from V and 5 bases from J; junction bases left unmatched: 6. Germline CDR1 reads SGHRS; CDR2 reads YFSETQ. This CDR3 is 15 amino acids long. The CDR3 DNA is TGCGCCAGCAGCTTGCAGGGGGCAGCCGGAGATACGCAGTATTTT. Its protein is CASSLQGAAGDTQYF.

This clone was seen more than once but under ten times. This sequence joins TRBV19 and TRBJ1-5; a weak D match, TRBD1 (6 bases). This CDR3 has 16 residues. V lost 3 bases and J lost 4, with 16 bases in between. Germline V gene data show CDR1 as LNHDA and CDR2 as SQIVND (reference sequence). This chain's CDR3 is CASSMSPGTPNQPQHF. The CDR3 DNA follows: TGTGCCAGTAGTATGTCCCCCGGGACACCGAATCAGCCCCAGCATTTT.

This clone was picked up a small number of times. V and J are TRBV19 and TRBJ2-1, with TRBD2 matching over 13 bases. V shed 1 base, J shed 0 bases, and the junction held 3 bases outside the gene matches. CDR3 length equals 18 residues. Germline V gene data show CDR1 as LNHDA and CDR2 as SQIVND (reference sequence). The CDR3 sequence: CASSIGRTSGSSYNEQFF. DNA for the CDR3: TGTGCCAGTAGTATAGGGCGGACTAGCGGGAGCTCCTACAATGAGCAGTTCTTC.

The chain is built from TRBV2 and TRBJ2-5; D remains unclear. CDR3 length equals 11 residues. Trimming left V 6 bases short and J 7 bases short, with 9 bases between. The germline gives CDR1 SNHLY, CDR2 FYNNEI. CDR3: CASSALGTQYF. Written as DNA, the CDR3 is TGTGCCAGCAGCGCCCTCGGGACCCAGTACTTC.

The sample holds a few counts of this clone. This sequence joins TRBV6-5 and TRBJ2-7; 8 nucleotides line up with TRBD1. V shed 5 bases, J shed 4 bases, and the junction held 7 bases outside the gene matches. The CDR3 has 14 amino acids. Germline V gives CDR1 MNHEY, CDR2 SVGAGI. CDR3 DNA: TGTGCCAGCAGTCGGACAGGGAGCCTGTACGAGCAGTACTTC. It encodes CASSRTGSLYEQYF.

This chain joins TRBV12-5 and TRBJ2-5; possibly TRBD1 for D (5 bases). Trimming stripped 1 base from V and 5 bases from J, with 8 bases between. Germline V gene lookup returns CDR1 LGHNT and CDR2 FRNRAP. CDR3 length: 13 residues. Here the CDR3 DNA reads TGTGCTAGTGGTTTGGATAGGGGTGAGACCCAGTACTTC. Translating it yields CASGLDRGETQYF.

This chain's CDR3 is CASGSFLAGGPNNEQFF. The CDR3 region has the DNA TGTGCTAGTGGTTCTTTTCTGGCGGGAGGGCCGAACAATGAGCAGTTCTTC. V gene TRBV12-5 combines with J gene TRBJ2-1; 9 bases are shared with TRBD2. V was clipped by 4 bases and J by 5 bases; unmatched bases: 12. This CDR3 is 17 amino acids long. CDR1 and CDR2 from the germline V gene are LGHNT and FRNRAP.

In this sample, this clone turned up a few times. The V call is TRBV5-1, the J call TRBJ2-5; D possibly corresponds to TRBD1 (6 bases). Deletions cut 4 bases from V and 2 bases from J, with 12 bases between. Germline loops: CDR1 SGHRS, CDR2 YFSETQ. The CDR3 runs to 14 residues. The CDR3, as DNA: TGCGCCAGCAGCCCTGGGACATATCAAGAGACCCAGTACTTC. It translates to CASSPGTYQETQYF. Filled out from reference TRBV5-1 and TRBJ2-5, the complete variable domain reads KAGVTQTPRYLIKTRGQQVTLSCSPISGHRSVSWYQQTPGQGLQFLFEYFSETQRNKGNFPGRFSGRQFSNSRSEMNVSTLELGDSALYLCASSPGTYQETQYFGPGTRLLVL.

The V gene is TRBV6-5, the J gene TRBJ2-5, with 7 bases identical to TRBD1. V trimming: 6 bases; J trimming: 5 bases; junction bases outside the gene matches: 6. This CDR3 is built from 13 residues. Looked up from germline, CDR1 is MNHEY and CDR2 is SVGAGI. DNA of the CDR3: TGTGCCAGCAGGCTGGACAGGAGGGAGACCCAGTACTTC. Encoded protein: CASRLDRRETQYF.

A few counts support this clone. The chain employs TRBV5-6 and TRBJ2-3; weak D call: TRBD1 (6 bases). The CDR3 is 14 amino acids. The V gene's germline CDR1 is SGHDT and CDR2 YYEEEE. The germline V and J ends were trimmed by 3 bases and 8 bases, with 16 bases remaining between them. The CDR3 DNA follows: TGTGCCAGCAGCTCCGATACAGGGAAGGGTACGCAGTATTTT. As protein: CASSSDTGKGTQYF.

The gene calls are TRBV7-8 and TRBJ2-3, with 12 nucleotides matching TRBD2. The CDR3 loop spans 16 amino acids. Trimming removed 4 bases from V and 2 bases from J; junction bases left unmatched: 4. The V gene's germline CDR1 is SGHVS and CDR2 FQNEAQ. The CDR3 DNA follows: TGTGCCAGCAGCTCCCGGACTAGCGGGGTCACAGATACGCAGTATTTT. Translating it yields CASSSRTSGVTDTQYF. Based on the CDR3 plus reference TRBV7-8 and TRBJ2-3, the full variable domain is GAGVSQSPRYKVAKRGQDVALRCDPISGHVSLFWYQQALGQGPEFLTYFQNEAQLDKSGLPSDRFFAERPEGSVSTLKIQRTQQEDSAVYLCASSSRTSGVTDTQYFGPGTRLTVL.

The CDR3 loop reads CASSSGQGLDGYTF. DNA for the CDR3: TGTGCCAGCAGCTCCGGACAGGGTCTCGATGGCTACACCTTC. The rearrangement uses TRBV5-4 and TRBJ1-2, with 8 bases matching TRBD1. The CDR3 is 14 residues long. Germline-derived CDR1 and CDR2 are SGHNT and YYREEE (reference sequence). With V trimmed by 3 bases and J by 6 bases, 7 bases remained unmatched.

This clone occurred a few times. This chain uses TRBV27 with TRBJ2-4; maybe TRBD1 (5 bases). V lost 5 bases and J 8 bases, leaving 13 bases between the germline ends. CDR1 is MNHEY, CDR2 SMNVEV, per germline (reference sequence). This CDR3 is built from 13 residues. The chain's CDR3 is CASSDRRRDIQYF. The CDR3 nucleotides read TGTGCCAGCAGTGACAGAAGAAGGGACATTCAGTACTTC.

The rearrangement links TRBV5-1 to TRBJ1-1, with 11 positions matching TRBD1. The V gene's germline CDR1 is SGHRS and CDR2 YFSETQ. CDR3 length: 17 residues. V dropped 4 bases and J dropped 0; count of bases not matched to a gene: 8. CDR3 nucleotide sequence: TGCGCCAGCAGCCGTGCCGGGACAGGGGGACTGAACACTGAAGCTTTCTTT. This gives the protein CASSRAGTGGLNTEAFF. The full variable domain, its missing parts supplied by reference TRBV5-1 and TRBJ1-1, is KAGVTQTPRYLIKTRGQQVTLSCSPISGHRSVSWYQQTPGQGLQFLFEYFSETQRNKGNFPGRFSGRQFSNSRSEMNVSTLELGDSALYLCASSRAGTGGLNTEAFFGQGTRLTVV.

In this sample, this clone turned up a few times. Written as DNA, the CDR3 is TGTGCCAGCAGCAAAGACCCCTTTCGGACAGGGCCTGAGCAGTTCTTC. Its protein product is CASSKDPFRTGPEQFF. The rearrangement joins TRBV21-1 to TRBJ2-1; the table gives TRBD1 as D, unverified against the DNA. TRBV21-1 is designated a pseudogene. The CDR3 loop spans 16 amino acids.

This clone was seen a handful of times. The chain couples TRBV30 to TRBJ2-1; 10 nucleotides align to TRBD2. Germline CDR1 and CDR2: GTSNPN and SVGIG (reference sequence). Trimming took 3 bases from V and 4 from J; bases not matched to a gene: 3. The length of the CDR3 is 14 residues. For the CDR3, the DNA is TGTGCCTGGAGGACTAGCGGGCCATACAATGAGCAGTTCTTC. Translation gives CAWRTSGPYNEQFF.

The V call is TRBV30, the J call TRBJ2-7, with a tentative D call TRBD2 (6 bases). Germline V gene sequence: CDR1 GTSNPN, CDR2 SVGIG (reference sequence). This CDR3 spans 12 amino acids. Between the trimmed V and J ends, which lost 6 bases and 4 bases, there was a span of 13 bases. CDR3 sequence reads: CACQSSGYEQYF. In DNA, the CDR3 is TGTGCCTGCCAGAGTAGCGGATACGAGCAGTACTTC.

This rearrangement joins TRBV27 to TRBJ1-2; 9 nucleotides align to TRBD1. The CDR3 has 13 amino acids. The V segment lost 6 bases and the J segment 7 bases; nucleotides outside the gene matches: 6. Germline V CDR1 and CDR2: MNHEY, SMNVEV (reference sequence). DNA of the CDR3: TGTGCCAGCAGACCGACAGGGGGAAGTGGCTACACCTTC. It is translated as CASRPTGGSGYTF.